This record concerns one TCR beta chain sequence. The antigen remains unidentified. The data derive from a study of T cells in localized non-small cell lung cancer. Study-wide results and caveats: Adjacent lung exhibited a median of about 50 among the 100 most abundant tumor clones. As only one tumor region underwent sequencing, heterogeneity remains possible.

Repertoires were generated with immunoSEQ multiplex PCR, while TCRdb's copy carries only in-frame clones and drops some. The sample records roughly 40,000 clones, about four fifths being singletons. With 5 bases removed from V and 2 bases from J, the gap between germline ends came to 15 bases. The CDR3 is 15 residues long. Germline CDR1 and CDR2: SGHAT and FQNNGV. The rearrangement uses TRBV11-2 and TRBJ1-2; D unclear. The receptor was isolated from a male donor older than 55 with stage II lung adenocarcinoma. The sample in question was peripheral blood mononuclear cells, obtained before any cancer treatment. The CDR3 nucleotides are TGTGCCAGCAGCATTTCGGACGGTGCGAACTATGGCTACACCTTC. This codes for CASSISDGANYGYTF.